Below, 11 T cell receptor beta chains from the same sample are listed, as sequenced in a study of shared clonotypes between healthy human individuals. This table comes from immunoSEQ multiplex PCR, and its TCRdb copy is limited to in-frame clones, with some not included. The data show millions of clones, approximately 94% seen once. Source material: naive CD4+ T cells sorted from blood. Subset defined: CD45RA+ positively selected. All receptors come from a man between 18 and 29 years old in good health.

The DNA for the CDR3 is TGTGCCAGCAGTTACTCCTGGGTCTCTGGAAACACCATATATTTT. Translating gives CASSYSWVSGNTIYF. The genes are TRBV6-6 and TRBJ1-3, with D uncertain. Trimming shortened V by 0 bases and J by 0 bases, and 6 bases separated the two germline ends. The CDR3 contains 15 residues. Looked up from germline, CDR1 is MNHNY and CDR2 is SVGAGI (reference sequence).

The chain has TRBV11-2 and TRBJ2-3, with D hard to call. The ends were cut back, 1 base at V and 0 bases at J, with 8 bases in the middle. The CDR3 runs 15 residues. CDR1 and CDR2 from the germline V gene are SGHAT and FQNNGV. The CDR3 reads CASSLVTSSTDTQYF. CDR3 in DNA: TGTGCCAGCAGCTTAGTCACCTCTAGCACAGATACGCAGTATTTT.

The chain couples TRBV30 to TRBJ2-7, with D perhaps given as TRBD1 or TRBD2 (5 bases each). V lost 2 bases to trimming and J lost 0 bases, with 20 bases between them. Germline V CDR1 and CDR2: GTSNPN, SVGIG (reference sequence). This CDR3 is 17 amino acids long. In nucleotides, the CDR3 is TGTGCCTGGAGTCCCTCCCTTACTACCGGGGCCTCCTACGAGCAGTACTTC. Translating gives CAWSPSLTTGASYEQYF.

The chain uses TRBV28 and TRBJ2-1; D gene unclear. Germline V gives CDR1 MDHEN, CDR2 SYDVKM. Trimming removed 5 bases at V and 10 bases at J, with 12 bases between. This CDR3 is 12 amino acids long. The CDR3 nucleotides are TGTGCCAGCAGTCTAGAGGTCGGGGAGCAGTTCTTC. Its translation is CASSLEVGEQFF.

V usage is TRBV5-4 and J usage is TRBJ2-7, with 9 bases lining up with TRBD2. The CDR3 length is 15 residues. The germline V gene has CDR1 SGHNT and CDR2 YYREEE (reference sequence). V was clipped by 0 bases and J by 6 bases; unmatched bases: 7. The CDR3 sequence: CASSLAGGGASEQYF. CDR3 DNA: TGTGCCAGCAGCTTGGCGGGCGGGGGGGCCTCCGAGCAGTACTTC.

This clone was observed a handful of times. Within the sample, other DNA sequences also encode this same CDR3. The J gene is TRBJ1-1, the V gene TRBV30; TRBD1 is a possible D gene (5 bases). Trimming cost V 3 bases and J 1 base, with 9 bases left between them. This CDR3 is 13 amino acids long. Germline-derived CDR1 and CDR2 are GTSNPN and SVGIG (reference sequence). CDR3 loop: CAWRDTGNTEAFF. In DNA form, the CDR3 reads TGTGCCTGGAGGGACACCGGGAACACTGAAGCTTTCTTT.

In DNA, the CDR3 is TGCAGCGTCCAAACGAGGACAGGGTATGGCTACACCTTC. It translates to CSVQTRTGYGYTF. The chain is built from TRBV29-1 and TRBJ1-2; 8 positions match TRBD1. The V and J ends lost 6 bases and 5 bases, in that order; junction bases with no gene match: 8. The germline V gene encodes CDR1 SQVTM and CDR2 ANQGSEA. The CDR3 has 13 residues.

The chain uses TRBV6-6 and TRBJ1-6; D possibly corresponds to TRBD1 (6 bases). This CDR3 region has 15 residues. V lost 7 bases and J lost 6, with 16 bases in between. Germline V gene sequence: CDR1 MNHNY, CDR2 SVGAGI (reference sequence). Written as DNA, the CDR3 is TGTGCCAGCAAGCAAAGACAGGCAGCTAATTCACCCCTCCACTTT. The encoded protein is CASKQRQAANSPLHF.

CDR3 in DNA: TGCGCCAGCAGCGAGACGGGAGGCAGCACAGATACGCAGTATTTT. Its translation: CASSETGGSTDTQYF. This chain links TRBV5-1 with TRBJ2-3; 7 bases fit TRBD2. The V segment lost 4 bases and the J segment 0 bases; nucleotides outside the gene matches: 5. CDR1 and CDR2 from the germline V gene are SGHRS and YFSETQ. CDR3 size: 15 residues.

The chain is built from TRBV2 and TRBJ1-3, with a tentative D call TRBD1 (6 bases). CDR3 length: 15 amino acids. V shed 6 bases and J shed 2 bases, with 14 bases lying between them. Germline V gene sequence: CDR1 SNHLY, CDR2 FYNNEI. CDR3: CASSDTGSPGNTIYF. The CDR3 DNA sequence: TGTGCCAGCAGCGACACAGGGAGCCCTGGAAACACCATATATTTT.

CDR3 region: CASSQDRKGEKLFF. The CDR3 DNA reads as TGTGCCAGCAGCCAAGATCGGAAGGGGGAAAAACTGTTTTTT. The chain joins TRBV4-2 to TRBJ1-4; perhaps TRBD1 as D (5 bases). The V gene lost 0 bases and the J gene lost 8 bases, with 10 bases spanning the gap. The CDR3 extends over 14 amino acids. Germline V gene lookup returns CDR1 LGHNA and CDR2 YNFKEQ.